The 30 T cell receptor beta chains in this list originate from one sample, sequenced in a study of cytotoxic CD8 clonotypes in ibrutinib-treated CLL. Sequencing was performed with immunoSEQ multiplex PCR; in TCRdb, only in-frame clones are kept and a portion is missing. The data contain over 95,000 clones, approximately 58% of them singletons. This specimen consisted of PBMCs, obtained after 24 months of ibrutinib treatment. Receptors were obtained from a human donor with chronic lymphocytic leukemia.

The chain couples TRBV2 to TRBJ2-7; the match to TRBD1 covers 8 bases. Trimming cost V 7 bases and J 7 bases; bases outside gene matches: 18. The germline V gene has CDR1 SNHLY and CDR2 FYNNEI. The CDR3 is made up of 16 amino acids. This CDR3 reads CASTLKHWGTGREQYF. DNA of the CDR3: TGTGCCAGCACCCTGAAGCACTGGGGGACAGGTAGGGAGCAGTACTTC.

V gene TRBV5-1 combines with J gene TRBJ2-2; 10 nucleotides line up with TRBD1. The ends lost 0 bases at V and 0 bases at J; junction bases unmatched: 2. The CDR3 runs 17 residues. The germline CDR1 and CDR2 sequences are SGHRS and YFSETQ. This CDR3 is CASSLAGQGPNTGELFF. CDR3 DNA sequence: TGCGCCAGCAGCTTGGCGGGACAGGGGCCGAACACCGGGGAGCTGTTTTTT.

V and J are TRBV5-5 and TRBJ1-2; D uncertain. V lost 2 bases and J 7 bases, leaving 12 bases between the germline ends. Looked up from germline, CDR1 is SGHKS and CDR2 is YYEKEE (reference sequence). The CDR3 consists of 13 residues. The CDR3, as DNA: TGTGCCAGCAGCTTCCAGGACGCATCTGGCTACACCTTC. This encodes CASSFQDASGYTF.

The DNA of the CDR3 is TGTGCCTGGAGTTTGAAGGGGGCTTCCACCGGGGAGCTGTTTTTT. As protein: CAWSLKGASTGELFF. J is TRBJ2-2 and V is TRBV30; 7 bases are a match to TRBD1. CDR1 GTSNPN and CDR2 SVGIG come from the germline V gene (reference sequence). Trimming at V came to 2 bases and at J to 4 bases, leaving 7 bases not matched to a gene. CDR3 length: 15 amino acids.

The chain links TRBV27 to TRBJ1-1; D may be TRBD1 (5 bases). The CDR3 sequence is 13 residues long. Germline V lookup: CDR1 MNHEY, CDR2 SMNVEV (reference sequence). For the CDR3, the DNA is TGTGCAGCGAGTCCGGGGCTGAACACTGAAGCTTTCTTT. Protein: CAASPGLNTEAFF.

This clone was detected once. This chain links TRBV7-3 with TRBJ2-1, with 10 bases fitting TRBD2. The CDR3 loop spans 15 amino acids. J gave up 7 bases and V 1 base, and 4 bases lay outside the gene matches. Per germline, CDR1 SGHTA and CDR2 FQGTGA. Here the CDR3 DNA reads TGTGCCAGCAGCTTAATGTTAGCGGGGGGTAATGAGCAGTTCTTC. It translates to CASSLMLAGGNEQFF.

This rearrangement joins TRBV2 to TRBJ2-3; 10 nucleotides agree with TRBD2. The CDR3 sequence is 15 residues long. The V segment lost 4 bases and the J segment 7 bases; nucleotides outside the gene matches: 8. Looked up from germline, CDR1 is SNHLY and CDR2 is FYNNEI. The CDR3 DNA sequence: TGTGCCAGCAGTGGAACTAGCGGGGATTTATATACGCAGTATTTT. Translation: CASSGTSGDLYTQYF.

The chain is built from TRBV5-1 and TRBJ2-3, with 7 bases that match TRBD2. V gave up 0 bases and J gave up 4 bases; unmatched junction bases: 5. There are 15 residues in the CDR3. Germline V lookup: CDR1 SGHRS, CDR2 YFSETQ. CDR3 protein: CASSLAGLVADTQYF. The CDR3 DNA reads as TGCGCCAGCAGCTTGGCCGGACTAGTAGCAGATACGCAGTATTTT. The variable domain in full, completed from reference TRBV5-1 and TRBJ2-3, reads KAGVTQTPRYLIKTRGQQVTLSCSPISGHRSVSWYQQTPGQGLQFLFEYFSETQRNKGNFPGRFSGRQFSNSRSEMNVSTLELGDSALYLCASSLAGLVADTQYFGPGTRLTVL.

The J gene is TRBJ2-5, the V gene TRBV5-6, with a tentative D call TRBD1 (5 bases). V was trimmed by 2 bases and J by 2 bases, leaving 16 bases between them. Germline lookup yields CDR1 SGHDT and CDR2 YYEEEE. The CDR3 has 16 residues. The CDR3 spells CASSFSGKDYQETQYF. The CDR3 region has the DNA TGTGCCAGCAGCTTTTCAGGGAAAGATTATCAAGAGACCCAGTACTTC.

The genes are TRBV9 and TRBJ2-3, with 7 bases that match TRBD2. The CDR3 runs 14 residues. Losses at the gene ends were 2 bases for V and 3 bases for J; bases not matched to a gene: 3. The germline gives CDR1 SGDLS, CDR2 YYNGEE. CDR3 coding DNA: TGTGCCAGCAGCGTGGGGGAGGGTACAGATACGCAGTATTTT. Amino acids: CASSVGEGTDTQYF.

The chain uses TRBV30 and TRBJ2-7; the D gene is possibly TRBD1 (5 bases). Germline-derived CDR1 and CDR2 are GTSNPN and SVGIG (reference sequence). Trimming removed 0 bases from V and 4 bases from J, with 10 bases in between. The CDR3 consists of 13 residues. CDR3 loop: CAWSVDSDYEQYF. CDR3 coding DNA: TGTGCCTGGAGTGTCGACAGCGATTACGAGCAGTACTTC.

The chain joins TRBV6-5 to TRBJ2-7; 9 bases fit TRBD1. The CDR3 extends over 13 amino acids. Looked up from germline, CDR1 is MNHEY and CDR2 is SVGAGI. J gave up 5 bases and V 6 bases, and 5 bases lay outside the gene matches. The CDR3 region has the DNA TGTGCCAGCAGACAGGGGGCGGGCAACGAGCAGTACTTC. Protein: CASRQGAGNEQYF.

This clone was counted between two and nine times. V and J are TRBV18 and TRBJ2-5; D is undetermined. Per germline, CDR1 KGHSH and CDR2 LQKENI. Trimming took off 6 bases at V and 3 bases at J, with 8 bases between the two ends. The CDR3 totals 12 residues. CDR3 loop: CASSSNEETQYF. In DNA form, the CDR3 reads TGTGCCAGCTCCTCCAACGAAGAGACCCAGTACTTC.

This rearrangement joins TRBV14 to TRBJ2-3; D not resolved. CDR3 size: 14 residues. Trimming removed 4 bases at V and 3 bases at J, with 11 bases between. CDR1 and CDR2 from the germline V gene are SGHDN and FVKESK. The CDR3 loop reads CASSPLVQTDTQYF. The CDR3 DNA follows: TGTGCCAGCAGCCCTCTAGTTCAAACAGATACGCAGTATTTT.

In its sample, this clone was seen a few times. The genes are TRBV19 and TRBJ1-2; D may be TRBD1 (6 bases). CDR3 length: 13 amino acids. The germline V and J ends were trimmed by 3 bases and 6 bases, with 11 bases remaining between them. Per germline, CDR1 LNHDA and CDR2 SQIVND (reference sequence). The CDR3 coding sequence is TGTGCCAGTAGTATCCTACAGGGAGATGGCTACACCTTC. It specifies CASSILQGDGYTF.

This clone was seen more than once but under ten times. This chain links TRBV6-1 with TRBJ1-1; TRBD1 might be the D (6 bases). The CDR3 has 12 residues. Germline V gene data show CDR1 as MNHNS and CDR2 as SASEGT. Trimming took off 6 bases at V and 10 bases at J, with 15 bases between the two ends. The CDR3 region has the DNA TGTGCCAGCAGACAACAGGGCTTAGCAGCTTTCTTT. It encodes CASRQQGLAAFF.

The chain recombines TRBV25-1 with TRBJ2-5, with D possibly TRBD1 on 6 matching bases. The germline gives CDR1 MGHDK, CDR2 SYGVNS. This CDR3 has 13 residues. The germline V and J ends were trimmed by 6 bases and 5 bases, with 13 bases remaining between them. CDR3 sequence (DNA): TGTGCCAGCAGGGGGGCCTCCCGGGAGACCCAGTACTTC. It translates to CASRGASRETQYF.

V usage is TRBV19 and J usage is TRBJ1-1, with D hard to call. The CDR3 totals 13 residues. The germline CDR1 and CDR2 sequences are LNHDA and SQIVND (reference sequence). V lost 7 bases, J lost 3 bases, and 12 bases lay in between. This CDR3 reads CASNWGADTEAFF. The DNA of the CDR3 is TGTGCCAGTAACTGGGGAGCGGACACTGAAGCTTTCTTT.

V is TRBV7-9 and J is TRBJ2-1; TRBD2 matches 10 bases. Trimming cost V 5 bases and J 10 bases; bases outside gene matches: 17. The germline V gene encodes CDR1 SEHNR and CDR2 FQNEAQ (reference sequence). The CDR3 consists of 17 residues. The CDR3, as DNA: TGTGCCAGCAGCCCCAGGGGTAGCGGGGGGCCTAAGGGAGAGCAGTTCTTC. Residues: CASSPRGSGGPKGEQFF.

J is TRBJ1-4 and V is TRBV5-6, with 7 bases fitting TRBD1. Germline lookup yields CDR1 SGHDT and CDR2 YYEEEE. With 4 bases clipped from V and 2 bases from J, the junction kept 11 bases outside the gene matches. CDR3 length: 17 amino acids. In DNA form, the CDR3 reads TGTGCCAGCAGCGTAGGGACAGTTTTGCATACTAATGAAAAACTGTTTTTT. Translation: CASSVGTVLHTNEKLFF. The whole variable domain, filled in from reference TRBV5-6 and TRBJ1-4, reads DAGVTQSPTHLIKTRGQQVTLRCSPKSGHDTVSWYQQALGQGPQFIFQYYEEEERQRGNFPDRFSGHQFPNYSSELNVNALLLGDSALYLCASSVGTVLHTNEKLFFGSGTQLSVL.

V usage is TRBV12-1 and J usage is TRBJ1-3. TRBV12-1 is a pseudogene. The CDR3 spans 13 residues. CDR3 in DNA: TGTGCCAGCAGCGTGCCCTCTGGAAACACCATATATTTT. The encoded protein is CASSVPSGNTIYF.

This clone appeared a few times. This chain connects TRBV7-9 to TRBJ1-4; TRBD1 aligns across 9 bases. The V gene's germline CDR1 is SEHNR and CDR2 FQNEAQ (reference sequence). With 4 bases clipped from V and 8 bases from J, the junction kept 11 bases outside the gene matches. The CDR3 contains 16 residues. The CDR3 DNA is TGTGCCAGCAGCTCACGTGGGACAGGGTGGGGAGAAAAACTGTTTTTT. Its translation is CASSSRGTGWGEKLFF.

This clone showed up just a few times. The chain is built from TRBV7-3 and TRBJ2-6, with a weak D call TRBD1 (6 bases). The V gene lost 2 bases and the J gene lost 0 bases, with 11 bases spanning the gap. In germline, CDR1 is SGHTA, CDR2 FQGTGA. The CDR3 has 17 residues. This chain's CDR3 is CASSLSRTVSGANVLTF. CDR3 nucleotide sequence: TGTGCCAGCAGCTTATCTAGGACAGTCTCTGGGGCCAACGTCCTGACTTTC.

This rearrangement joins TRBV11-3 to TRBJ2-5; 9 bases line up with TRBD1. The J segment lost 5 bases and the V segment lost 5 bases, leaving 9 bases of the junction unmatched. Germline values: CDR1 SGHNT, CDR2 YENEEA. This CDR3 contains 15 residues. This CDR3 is CASSPSTGGFETQYF. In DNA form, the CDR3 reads TGTGCCAGCAGCCCATCGACAGGGGGTTTTGAGACCCAGTACTTC. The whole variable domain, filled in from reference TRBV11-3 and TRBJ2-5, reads EAGVVQSPRYKIIEKKQPVAFWCNPISGHNTLYWYLQNLGQGPELLIRYENEEAVDDSQLPKDRFSAERLKGVDSTLKIQPAELGDSAVYLCASSPSTGGFETQYFGPGTRLLVL.

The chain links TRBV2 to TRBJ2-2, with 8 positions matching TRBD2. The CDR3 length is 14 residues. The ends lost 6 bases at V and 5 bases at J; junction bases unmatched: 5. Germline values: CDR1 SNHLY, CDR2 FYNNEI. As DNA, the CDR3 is TGTGCCAGCAGAGCGGGGGCGTATACCGGGGAGCTGTTTTTT. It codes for CASRAGAYTGELFF.

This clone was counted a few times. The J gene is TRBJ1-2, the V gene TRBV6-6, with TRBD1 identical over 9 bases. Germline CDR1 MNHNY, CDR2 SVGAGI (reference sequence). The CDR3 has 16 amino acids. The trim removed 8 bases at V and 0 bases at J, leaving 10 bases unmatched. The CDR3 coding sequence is TGTGCCAGCTCCCCGGGACAGGGACTAGCTAACTATGGCTACACCTTC. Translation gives CASSPGQGLANYGYTF.

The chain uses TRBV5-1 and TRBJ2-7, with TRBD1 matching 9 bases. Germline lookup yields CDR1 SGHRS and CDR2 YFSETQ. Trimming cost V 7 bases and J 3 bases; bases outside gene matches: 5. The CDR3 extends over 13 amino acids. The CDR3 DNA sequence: TGCGCCAGCGGCGGGACAGGGAGCTACGAGCAGTACTTC. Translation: CASGGTGSYEQYF.

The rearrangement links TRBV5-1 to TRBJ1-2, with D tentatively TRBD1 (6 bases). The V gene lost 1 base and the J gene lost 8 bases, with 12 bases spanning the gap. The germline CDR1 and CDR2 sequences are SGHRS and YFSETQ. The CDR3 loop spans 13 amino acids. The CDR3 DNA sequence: TGCGCCAGCAGCTTGAAAGAGGGGGACGGCTACACCTTC. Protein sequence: CASSLKEGDGYTF.

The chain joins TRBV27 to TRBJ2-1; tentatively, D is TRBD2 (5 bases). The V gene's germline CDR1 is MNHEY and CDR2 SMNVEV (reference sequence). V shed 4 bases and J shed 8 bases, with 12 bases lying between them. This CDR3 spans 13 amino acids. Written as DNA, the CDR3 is TGTGCCAGCAGTTCTTGGACTTCTCATGAGCAGTTCTTC. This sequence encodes CASSSWTSHEQFF.

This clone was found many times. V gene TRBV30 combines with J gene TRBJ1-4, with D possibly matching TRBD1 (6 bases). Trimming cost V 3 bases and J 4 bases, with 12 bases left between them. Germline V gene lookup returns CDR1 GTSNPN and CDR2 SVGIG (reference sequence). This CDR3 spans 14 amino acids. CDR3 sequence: CAWSRDTINEKLFF. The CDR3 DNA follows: TGTGCCTGGAGCCGGGACACCATTAATGAAAAACTGTTTTTT. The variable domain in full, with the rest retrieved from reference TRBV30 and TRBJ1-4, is SQTIHQWPATLVQPVGSPLSLECTVEGTSNPNLYWYRQAAGRGLQLLFYSVGIGQISSEVPQNLSASRPQDRQFILSSKKLLLSDSGFYLCAWSRDTINEKLFFGSGTQLSVL.